These 10 T cell receptor beta chains were all obtained from the same sample, sequenced in a study of T cell responses to AZD1222 COVID-19 vaccine. The repertoire was sequenced with immunoSEQ multiplex PCR; TCRdb's copy has only in-frame clones and lacks some. The repertoire consists of 150,000 to 200,000 clones, with about 90% occurring once and the leading ten covering 2.5% to 3%. The specimen was peripheral blood, collected on day 0 of AZD1222 vaccination. The source of these receptors is an adult in good health.

This chain joins TRBV20-1 and TRBJ1-1; no clear D gene. Germline CDR1 is DFQATT and CDR2 is SNEGSKA (reference sequence). The length of the CDR3 is 12 residues. The V and J ends lost 3 bases and 3 bases respectively, with 8 bases between them. CDR3 region: CSASRRHTEAFF. The CDR3 region has the DNA TGCAGTGCTAGTCGAAGGCACACTGAAGCTTTCTTT.

This clone was counted many times. V and J are TRBV27 and TRBJ1-6, with unresolved D. In germline, CDR1 is MNHEY, CDR2 SMNVEV (reference sequence). CDR3 size: 14 residues. Trimming stripped 2 bases from V and 4 bases from J, with 6 bases between. The CDR3 coding sequence is TGTGCCAGCAGTTTAGAAGGGTATAATTCACCCCTCCACTTT. Protein: CASSLEGYNSPLHF.

Points on this clone: Different DNA sequences within this sample yield the same CDR3. The genes are TRBV19 and TRBJ2-5; D could derive from TRBD1 or TRBD2 (5 bases each). V lost 3 bases and J lost 5, with 7 bases in between. CDR1 and CDR2 (germline): LNHDA, SQIVND (reference sequence). The CDR3 runs to 12 residues. The CDR3 nucleotides read TGTGCCAGTAGTATTTGGGGGGAGACCCAGTACTTC. Its protein product is CASSIWGETQYF.

The rearrangement joins TRBV2 to TRBJ1-2; D might be TRBD1 (6 bases). Trimming pared 5 bases from V and 4 bases from J, leaving 20 bases between. The V gene's germline CDR1 is SNHLY and CDR2 FYNNEI. CDR3 size: 16 residues. The CDR3 spells CASSKGKRGTLYGYTF. In DNA form, the CDR3 reads TGTGCCAGCAGTAAGGGAAAAAGGGGGACGCTCTATGGCTACACCTTC.

This rearrangement joins TRBV5-1 to TRBJ2-2, with 7 positions matching TRBD1. After removal of 4 bases from V and 10 bases from J, the junction contained 4 bases not matched to a gene. Germline lookup yields CDR1 SGHRS and CDR2 YFSETQ. This CDR3 has 12 residues. CDR3 sequence reads: CASSDRVEELFF. The DNA of the CDR3 is TGCGCCAGCAGCGACAGGGTAGAGGAGCTGTTTTTT.

V usage is TRBV28 and J usage is TRBJ1-5; 11 nucleotides agree with TRBD1. The CDR3 loop spans 16 amino acids. CDR1 and CDR2 (germline): MDHEN, SYDVKM. V trimming: 6 bases; J trimming: 6 bases; junction bases outside the gene matches: 10. The CDR3 here is CASSPWGQGGPQPQHF. The CDR3 region has the DNA TGTGCCAGCAGCCCCTGGGGACAGGGGGGACCTCAGCCCCAGCATTTT.

The chain employs TRBV19 and TRBJ2-1; 8 nucleotides agree with TRBD1. CDR1 and CDR2 from the germline V gene are LNHDA and SQIVND (reference sequence). V shed 1 base and J 0 bases; nucleotides not matched to a gene: 5. The CDR3 is 17 amino acids. The CDR3 loop is CASSIAGTGGSYNEQFF. CDR3 nucleotides: TGTGCCAGTAGTATAGCGGGAACAGGGGGCTCCTACAATGAGCAGTTCTTC. Full variable domain (rest looked up from reference TRBV19 and TRBJ2-1): DGGITQSPKYLFRKEGQNVTLSCEQNLNHDAMYWYRQDPGQGLRLIYYSQIVNDFQKGDIAEGYSVSREKKESFPLTVTSAQKNPTAFYLCASSIAGTGGSYNEQFFGPGTRLTVL.

V is TRBV6-5 and J is TRBJ2-7; 9 nucleotides line up with TRBD1. The CDR3 has 13 amino acids. The V gene end was trimmed by 6 bases and the J gene end by 2 bases; junction bases not matched to a gene: 2. Germline CDR1 and CDR2: MNHEY and SVGAGI. CDR3 sequence: CASRGDRAYEQYF. The CDR3 DNA sequence: TGTGCCAGCAGGGGGGACAGGGCCTACGAGCAGTACTTC.

Comment on this clone: Other DNA sequences in the sample encode the same CDR3. This chain links TRBV28 with TRBJ1-2; D is unclear. The V gene's germline CDR1 is MDHEN and CDR2 SYDVKM. The V end lost 3 bases, the J end lost 3 bases, and 8 bases lay between the germline ends. CDR3 length equals 13 residues. The CDR3 DNA reads TGTGCCAGCAGTTTCTTGAGAGACTATGGCTACACCTTC. Its translation is CASSFLRDYGYTF.

This chain joins TRBV6-5 and TRBJ1-2; 7 nucleotides agree with TRBD1. Germline loops: CDR1 MNHEY, CDR2 SVGAGI. This CDR3 is built from 13 residues. Trimming cost V 8 bases and J 8 bases; bases outside gene matches: 11. CDR3 loop: CASGSDRAEGYTF. The CDR3 DNA reads TGTGCCAGCGGGTCCGACAGGGCAGAAGGCTACACCTTC.